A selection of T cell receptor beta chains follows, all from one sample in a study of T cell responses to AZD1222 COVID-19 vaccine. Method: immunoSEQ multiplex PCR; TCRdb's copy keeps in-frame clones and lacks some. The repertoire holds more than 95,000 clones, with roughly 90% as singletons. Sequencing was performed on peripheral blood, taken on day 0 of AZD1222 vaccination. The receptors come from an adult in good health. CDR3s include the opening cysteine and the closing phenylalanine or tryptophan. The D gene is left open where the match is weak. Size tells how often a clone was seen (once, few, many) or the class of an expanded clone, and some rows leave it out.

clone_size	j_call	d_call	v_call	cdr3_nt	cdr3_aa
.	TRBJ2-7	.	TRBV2	TGTGCCAGCAGCAGGGGCAGACAGGCCTCCTACGAGCAGTACTTC	CASSRGRQASYEQYF
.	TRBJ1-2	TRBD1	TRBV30	TGTGCCTGGAGTGTACTAGGCAGGGGGCAACGATATGGCTACACCTTC	CAWSVLGRGQRYGYTF
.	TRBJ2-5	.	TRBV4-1	TGCGCCAGCAGCCAAGGGCGATTCGGGGGGCCCCAAGAGACCCAGTACTTC	CASSQGRFGGPQETQYF
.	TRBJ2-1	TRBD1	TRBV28	TGTGCCAGCAGTTTATGGGGGACAGGGGTGGGGAATGAGCAGTTCTTC	CASSLWGTGVGNEQFF
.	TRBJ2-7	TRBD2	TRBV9	TGTGCCAGCAGCGTAGGGGGACTAGCTTCCTACGAGCAGTACTTC	CASSVGGLASYEQYF
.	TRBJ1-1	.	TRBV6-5	TGTGCCAGCAGTTACCAGGGCGCGGCTGAAGCTTTCTTT	CASSYQGAAEAFF
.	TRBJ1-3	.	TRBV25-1	TGTGCCAGCAGTGAATTGGGCGGTGGAAACACCATATATTTT	CASSELGGGNTIYF
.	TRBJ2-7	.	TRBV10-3	TGTGCCATCAGCTTCTCTAGCAGCTACGAGCAGTACTTC	CAISFSSSYEQYF
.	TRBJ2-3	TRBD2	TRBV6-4	TGTGCCAGCAGTGGACTAGCGGGAGCAGATACGCAGTATTTT	CASSGLAGADTQYF
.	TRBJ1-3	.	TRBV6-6	TGTGCCAGCAGTCCCTCAGGGTATCGCCCTGGAAACACCATATATTTT	CASSPSGYRPGNTIYF
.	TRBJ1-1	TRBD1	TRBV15	TGTGCCACCAGCAGAGGACAGGGGAACACTGAAGCTTTCTTT	CATSRGQGNTEAFF
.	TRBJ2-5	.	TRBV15	TGTGCCACCAGGAGCAGGGAAGAGACCCAGTACTTC	CATRSREETQYF
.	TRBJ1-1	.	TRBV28	TGTGCCAGCAGTTTAGGGCTCGCTGAAGCTTTCTTT	CASSLGLAEAFF
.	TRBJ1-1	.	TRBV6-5	TGTGCCAGCAGTTACGGGTCAGGTACCACTGAAGCTTTCTTT	CASSYGSGTTEAFF
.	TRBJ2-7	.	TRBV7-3	TGTGCCAGCAGTTCTCACGGTCCAGCGGGTCAGTACGAGCAGTACTTC	CASSSHGPAGQYEQYF
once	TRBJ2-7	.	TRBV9	TGTGCCAGCAGCGGGGACCCCCGCTCCTACGAGCAGTACTTC	CASSGDPRSYEQYF
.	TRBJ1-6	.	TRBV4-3	TGCGCCAGCAGCCAAGATAGAGAATCACCCCTCCACTTT	CASSQDRESPLHF
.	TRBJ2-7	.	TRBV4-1	TGCGCCAGCAGCCAAGAACCGGGGACCTCCTACGAGCAGTACTTC	CASSQEPGTSYEQYF
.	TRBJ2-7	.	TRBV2	TGTGCCAGCAGTGAACGGAAATGGTTCGTTACCTACGAGCAGTACTTC	CASSERKWFVTYEQYF
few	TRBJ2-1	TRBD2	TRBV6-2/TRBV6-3	TGTGCCAGCAGTTACTCGGCTAGCGGGAGGGCTGAGCAGTTCTTC	CASSYSASGRAEQFF
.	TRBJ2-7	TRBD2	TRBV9	TGTGCCAGCAGCCCAGGACTCCGTCGAGGTAGCGGGCGATCCTACGAGCAGTACTTC	CASSPGLRRGSGRSYEQYF
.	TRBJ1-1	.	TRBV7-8	TGTGCCAGCAGCTCCCGAAAGACGTCTCTTGAAGCTTTCTTT	CASSSRKTSLEAFF
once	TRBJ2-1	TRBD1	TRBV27	TGTGCCAGCAGTTTCCTCAGGGGGCTTGAGCAGTTCTTC	CASSFLRGLEQFF
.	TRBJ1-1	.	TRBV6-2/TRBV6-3	TGTGCCAGCAGTTACTCCGCTCGGACGAACACTGAAGCTTTCTTT	CASSYSARTNTEAFF
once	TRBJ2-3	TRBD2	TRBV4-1	TGCGCCAGCAGCCAAGGGGGGCTAGCGGGCCTAAGAACAGATACGCAGTATTTT	CASSQGGLAGLRTDTQYF